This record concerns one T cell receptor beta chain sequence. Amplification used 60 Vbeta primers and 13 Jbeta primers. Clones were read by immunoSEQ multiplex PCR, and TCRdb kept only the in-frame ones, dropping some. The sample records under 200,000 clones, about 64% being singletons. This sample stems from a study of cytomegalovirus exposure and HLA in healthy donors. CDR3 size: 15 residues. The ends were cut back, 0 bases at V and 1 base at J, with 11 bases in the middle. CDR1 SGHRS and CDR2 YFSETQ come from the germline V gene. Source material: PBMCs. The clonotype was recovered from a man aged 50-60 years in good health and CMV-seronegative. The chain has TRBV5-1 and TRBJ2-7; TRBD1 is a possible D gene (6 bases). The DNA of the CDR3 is TGCGCCAGCAGCTTGGGGTGGACAGAGTCCTACGAGCAGTACTTC. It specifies CASSLGWTESYEQYF.